This T cell receptor (beta chain) derives from a study of shared clonotypes between healthy human individuals. CDR3 size: 15 residues. CDR1 is MNHEY, CDR2 SMNVEV, per germline (reference sequence). The V segment lost 5 bases and the J segment 4 bases; nucleotides outside the gene matches: 10. Repertoires were generated with immunoSEQ multiplex PCR, while TCRdb's copy carries only in-frame clones and drops some. This sample has 1 million to 1.3 million clones, with more than 75% found just once. This sequence joins TRBV27 and TRBJ1-2, with 7 bases identical to TRBD1. Specimen: memory CD4+ T cells from PBMCs. Sample subset: CD45RA-negative fraction. The sequence came from a young man in good health. Some clones in this sample may be carry-over from other donors' samples. CDR3 residues: CASSPWDSSIYGYTF. The CDR3 nucleotides read TGTGCCAGCAGTCCATGGGACAGCAGCATCTATGGCTACACCTTC.